This entry is about one T cell receptor (beta chain). These data are taken from a study of shared clonotypes between healthy human individuals. This CDR3 region has 12 residues. Germline lookup yields CDR1 SGHDT and CDR2 YYEEEE. The V gene lost 5 bases and the J gene lost 6 bases, with 8 bases spanning the gap. Produced via immunoSEQ multiplex PCR; TCRdb's table is partial and in-frame only. Among over 2 million clones, approximately 95% were seen once, and the ten largest hold 0.1% to 0.15%. The origin of this receptor is a man younger than 35 in good health. The specimen was naive CD4+ T cells sorted from blood. As for subset: CD45RA+ positively selected. The gene calls are TRBV5-6 and TRBJ2-2; D is unclear. The CDR3 DNA reads as TGTGCCAGCAGTATAAGAGCCGGGGAGCTGTTTTTT. This gives the protein CASSIRAGELFF.